Detailed here is one TCR beta chain. Its antigen remains unidentified. This sample was included in a study of persistence of HIV-infected CD4 T cells. Lysates of CMV-infected fibroblasts at around 9.9 ug/mL stimulated these cells. Sorted nonresponding memory CD4+ T cells were CD40L-negative, CD69-negative, CD45RO-high. Donors had CD4+ T cell counts above 400 cells/uL and were CMV-seropositive. Before stimulation, PBMCs underwent CD8+ T cell depletion. An approximately 17-hour stimulation of CD8-depleted PBMCs used anti-CD28/CD49d costimulation, CD40-blocking antibody and enfuvirtide. Germline V gene lookup returns CDR1 MGHDK and CDR2 SYGVNS. The CDR3 contains 14 residues. V dropped 5 bases and J dropped 7; count of bases not matched to a gene: 9. This was the immunoSEQ version 4 assay in survey mode. Genomic DNA was diluted to 10 ng/uL, up to roughly 1 ug per sample. The repertoire was sequenced with immunoSEQ multiplex PCR; TCRdb's copy has only in-frame clones and lacks some. The sample carries 25,000 to 35,000 clones, roughly 78% recorded once.

This chain joins TRBV25-1 and TRBJ2-7, with 9 bases fitting TRBD1. This clonotype originated in an adult man with HIV who was CMV-seropositive. The sequenced sample was CD4+ T cells sorted from PBMCs after roughly 18-hour stimulation, obtained from a patient who received antiretroviral therapy. The CDR3 region is CASSSTQGAREQYF. The CDR3 DNA reads as TGTGCCAGCAGTAGTACACAGGGGGCACGGGAGCAGTACTTC.